The sample holds a few counts of the clone carrying this T cell receptor beta chain. Its antigen is unidentified. These data are taken from a study of beta chain features in type 1 diabetes. Whole-study context: Healthy donors resembled patients in age, gender and cell yields.

Regarding the study as a whole: Patients with type 1 diabetes carried fewer insertions and had more deletions at their VDJ junctions.

Heparinised blood was drawn once per donor, averaging roughly 110 mL. Markers CD45RO/CCR7/CD25/CD127/CD95/CD27 served to sort CD4+ naive, central memory, regulatory and stem cell-like memory cells. The isolated RNA, all of it, was reverse transcribed, so expressed TCRB transcripts were what got sequenced. This table comes from immunoSEQ multiplex PCR, and its TCRdb copy is limited to in-frame clones, with some not included. In the table there are about 620,000 clones, around 15% of which are singletons. The CDR3 covers 13 residues. With 3 bases clipped from V and 11 bases from J, the junction kept 6 bases outside the gene matches. The V gene's germline CDR1 is MGHRA and CDR2 YSYEKL.

V and J are TRBV4-1 and TRBJ1-5; 8 bases fit TRBD1. This sequence was found in a man in his late teens or twenties in good health. Sequencing input: naive CD4+ T cells from blood. The DNA of the CDR3 is TGCGCCAGCAGCCAGGACAGGGAATTCTCCCAGCATTTT. As protein: CASSQDREFSQHF.